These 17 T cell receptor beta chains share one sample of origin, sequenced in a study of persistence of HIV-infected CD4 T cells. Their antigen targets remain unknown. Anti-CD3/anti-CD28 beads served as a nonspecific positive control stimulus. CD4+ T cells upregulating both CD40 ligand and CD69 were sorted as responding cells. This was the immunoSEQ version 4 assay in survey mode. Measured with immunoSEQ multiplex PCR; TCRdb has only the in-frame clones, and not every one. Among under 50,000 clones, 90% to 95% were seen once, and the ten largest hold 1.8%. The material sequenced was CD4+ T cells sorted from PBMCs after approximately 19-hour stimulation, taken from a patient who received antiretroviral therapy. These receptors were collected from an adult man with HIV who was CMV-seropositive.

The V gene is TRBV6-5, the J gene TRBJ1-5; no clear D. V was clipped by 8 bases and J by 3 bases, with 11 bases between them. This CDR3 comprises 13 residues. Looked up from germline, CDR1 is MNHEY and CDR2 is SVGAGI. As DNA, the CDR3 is TGTGCCAGCGCGCTTGATCTCAATCAGCCCCAGCATTTT. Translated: CASALDLNQPQHF.

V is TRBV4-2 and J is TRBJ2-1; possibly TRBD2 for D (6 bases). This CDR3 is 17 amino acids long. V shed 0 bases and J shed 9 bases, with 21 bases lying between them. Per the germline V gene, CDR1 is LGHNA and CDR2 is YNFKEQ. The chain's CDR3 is CASSQDQALTGVIEQFF. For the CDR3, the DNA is TGTGCCAGCAGCCAAGATCAAGCCTTGACGGGGGTCATTGAGCAGTTCTTC.

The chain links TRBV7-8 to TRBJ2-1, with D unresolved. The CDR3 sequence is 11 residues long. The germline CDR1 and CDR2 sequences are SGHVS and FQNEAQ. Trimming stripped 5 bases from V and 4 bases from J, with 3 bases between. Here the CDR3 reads CASSPYNEQFF. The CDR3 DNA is TGTGCCAGCAGCCCGTACAATGAGCAGTTCTTC.

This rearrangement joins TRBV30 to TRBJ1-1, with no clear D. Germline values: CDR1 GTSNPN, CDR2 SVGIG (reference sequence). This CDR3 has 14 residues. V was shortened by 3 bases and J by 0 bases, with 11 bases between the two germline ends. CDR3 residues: CAWRSWLMNTEAFF. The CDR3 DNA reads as TGTGCCTGGAGGTCGTGGTTAATGAACACTGAAGCTTTCTTT.

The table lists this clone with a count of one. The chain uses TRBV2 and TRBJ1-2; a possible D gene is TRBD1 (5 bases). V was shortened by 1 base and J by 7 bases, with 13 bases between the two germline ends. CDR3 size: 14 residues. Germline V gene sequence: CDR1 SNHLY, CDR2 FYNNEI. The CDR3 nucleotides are TGTGCCAGCAGTGAAGAGGCGGAGGGGCTTGGCTACACCTTC. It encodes CASSEEAEGLGYTF.

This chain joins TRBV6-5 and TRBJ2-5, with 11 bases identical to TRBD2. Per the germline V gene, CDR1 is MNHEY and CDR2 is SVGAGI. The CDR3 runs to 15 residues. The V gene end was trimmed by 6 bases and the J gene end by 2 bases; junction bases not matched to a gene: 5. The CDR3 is CASSRLAGGQETQYF. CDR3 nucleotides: TGTGCCAGCAGCCGGCTAGCGGGGGGACAAGAGACCCAGTACTTC.

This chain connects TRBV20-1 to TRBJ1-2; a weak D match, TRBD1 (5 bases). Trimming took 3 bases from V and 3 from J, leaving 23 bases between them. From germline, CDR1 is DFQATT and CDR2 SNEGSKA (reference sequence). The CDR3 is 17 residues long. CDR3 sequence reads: CSASSAAGSVGYYGYTF. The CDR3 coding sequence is TGCAGTGCTAGTTCGGCGGCAGGGTCAGTGGGGTACTATGGCTACACCTTC.

The DNA for the CDR3 is TGTGCCAGCAGCCCGGACAGGGGGCGTGGAGATACGCAGTATTTT. Protein product: CASSPDRGRGDTQYF. The chain uses TRBV27 and TRBJ2-3, with TRBD1 matching over 11 bases. J was trimmed by 5 bases and V by 6 bases; bases with no gene match: 7. Germline-derived CDR1 and CDR2 are MNHEY and SMNVEV (reference sequence). This CDR3 region has 15 residues.

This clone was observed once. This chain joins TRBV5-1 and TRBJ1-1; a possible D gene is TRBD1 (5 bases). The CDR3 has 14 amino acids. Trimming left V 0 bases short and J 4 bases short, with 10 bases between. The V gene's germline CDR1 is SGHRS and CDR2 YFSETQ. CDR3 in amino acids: CASSLDGGSTEAFF. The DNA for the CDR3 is TGCGCCAGCAGCTTGGACGGGGGGTCCACTGAAGCTTTCTTT.

The CDR3 DNA is TGCGCCAGCAGCTCGCAGTACGAGAACACTGAAGCTTTCTTT. It specifies CASSSQYENTEAFF. V gene TRBV5-1 combines with J gene TRBJ1-1, with D unclear. CDR1 SGHRS and CDR2 YFSETQ come from the germline V gene. The CDR3 has 14 residues. Between the trimmed V and J ends, which lost 3 bases and 1 base, there was a span of 10 bases.

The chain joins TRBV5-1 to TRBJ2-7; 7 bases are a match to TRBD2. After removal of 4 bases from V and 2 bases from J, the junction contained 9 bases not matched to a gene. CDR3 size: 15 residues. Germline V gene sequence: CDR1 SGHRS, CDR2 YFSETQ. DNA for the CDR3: TGCGCCAGCAGCCTGGACGGGGGGTGGACCTACGAGCAGTACTTC. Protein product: CASSLDGGWTYEQYF.

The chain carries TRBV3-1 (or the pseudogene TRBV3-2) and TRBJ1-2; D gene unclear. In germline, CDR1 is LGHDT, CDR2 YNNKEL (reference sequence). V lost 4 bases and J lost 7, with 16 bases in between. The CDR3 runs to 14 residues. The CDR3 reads CASSRQVPTTGYTF. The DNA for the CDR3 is TGTGCCAGCAGCCGTCAAGTTCCCACTACTGGCTACACCTTC.

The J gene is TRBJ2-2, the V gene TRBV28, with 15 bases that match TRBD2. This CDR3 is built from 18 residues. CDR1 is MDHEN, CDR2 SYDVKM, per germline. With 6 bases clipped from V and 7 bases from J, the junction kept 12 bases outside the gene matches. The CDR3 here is CASSTTPGTSGGFGELFF. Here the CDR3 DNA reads TGTGCCAGCAGCACCACCCCCGGGACTAGCGGGGGGTTCGGGGAGCTGTTTTTT.

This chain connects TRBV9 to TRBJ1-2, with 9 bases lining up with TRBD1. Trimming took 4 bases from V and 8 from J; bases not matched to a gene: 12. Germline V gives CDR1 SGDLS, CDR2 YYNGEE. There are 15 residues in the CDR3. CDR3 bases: TGTGCCAGCAGCCCTCTGGACAGGGGTGGGGGAGGCTACACCTTC. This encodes CASSPLDRGGGGYTF.

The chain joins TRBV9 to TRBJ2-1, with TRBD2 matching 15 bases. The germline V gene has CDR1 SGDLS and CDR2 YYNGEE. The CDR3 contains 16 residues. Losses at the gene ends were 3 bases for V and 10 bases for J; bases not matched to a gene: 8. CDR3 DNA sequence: TGTGCCAGCAGCGCCCGGACTAGCGGGGGGGCGGACGAGCAGTTCTTC. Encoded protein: CASSARTSGGADEQFF.

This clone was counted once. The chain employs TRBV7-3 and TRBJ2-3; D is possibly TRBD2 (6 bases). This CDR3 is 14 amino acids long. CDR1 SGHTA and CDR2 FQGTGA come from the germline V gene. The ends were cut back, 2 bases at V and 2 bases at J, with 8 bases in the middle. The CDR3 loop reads CASSLAGNTDTQYF. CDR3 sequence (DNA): TGTGCCAGCAGCTTAGCGGGAAACACAGATACGCAGTATTTT.

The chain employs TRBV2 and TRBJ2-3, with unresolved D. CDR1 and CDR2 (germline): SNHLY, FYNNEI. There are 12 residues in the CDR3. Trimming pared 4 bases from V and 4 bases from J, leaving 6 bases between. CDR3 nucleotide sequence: TGTGCCAGCAGTGTAATCCCAGATACGCAGTATTTT. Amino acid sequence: CASSVIPDTQYF.